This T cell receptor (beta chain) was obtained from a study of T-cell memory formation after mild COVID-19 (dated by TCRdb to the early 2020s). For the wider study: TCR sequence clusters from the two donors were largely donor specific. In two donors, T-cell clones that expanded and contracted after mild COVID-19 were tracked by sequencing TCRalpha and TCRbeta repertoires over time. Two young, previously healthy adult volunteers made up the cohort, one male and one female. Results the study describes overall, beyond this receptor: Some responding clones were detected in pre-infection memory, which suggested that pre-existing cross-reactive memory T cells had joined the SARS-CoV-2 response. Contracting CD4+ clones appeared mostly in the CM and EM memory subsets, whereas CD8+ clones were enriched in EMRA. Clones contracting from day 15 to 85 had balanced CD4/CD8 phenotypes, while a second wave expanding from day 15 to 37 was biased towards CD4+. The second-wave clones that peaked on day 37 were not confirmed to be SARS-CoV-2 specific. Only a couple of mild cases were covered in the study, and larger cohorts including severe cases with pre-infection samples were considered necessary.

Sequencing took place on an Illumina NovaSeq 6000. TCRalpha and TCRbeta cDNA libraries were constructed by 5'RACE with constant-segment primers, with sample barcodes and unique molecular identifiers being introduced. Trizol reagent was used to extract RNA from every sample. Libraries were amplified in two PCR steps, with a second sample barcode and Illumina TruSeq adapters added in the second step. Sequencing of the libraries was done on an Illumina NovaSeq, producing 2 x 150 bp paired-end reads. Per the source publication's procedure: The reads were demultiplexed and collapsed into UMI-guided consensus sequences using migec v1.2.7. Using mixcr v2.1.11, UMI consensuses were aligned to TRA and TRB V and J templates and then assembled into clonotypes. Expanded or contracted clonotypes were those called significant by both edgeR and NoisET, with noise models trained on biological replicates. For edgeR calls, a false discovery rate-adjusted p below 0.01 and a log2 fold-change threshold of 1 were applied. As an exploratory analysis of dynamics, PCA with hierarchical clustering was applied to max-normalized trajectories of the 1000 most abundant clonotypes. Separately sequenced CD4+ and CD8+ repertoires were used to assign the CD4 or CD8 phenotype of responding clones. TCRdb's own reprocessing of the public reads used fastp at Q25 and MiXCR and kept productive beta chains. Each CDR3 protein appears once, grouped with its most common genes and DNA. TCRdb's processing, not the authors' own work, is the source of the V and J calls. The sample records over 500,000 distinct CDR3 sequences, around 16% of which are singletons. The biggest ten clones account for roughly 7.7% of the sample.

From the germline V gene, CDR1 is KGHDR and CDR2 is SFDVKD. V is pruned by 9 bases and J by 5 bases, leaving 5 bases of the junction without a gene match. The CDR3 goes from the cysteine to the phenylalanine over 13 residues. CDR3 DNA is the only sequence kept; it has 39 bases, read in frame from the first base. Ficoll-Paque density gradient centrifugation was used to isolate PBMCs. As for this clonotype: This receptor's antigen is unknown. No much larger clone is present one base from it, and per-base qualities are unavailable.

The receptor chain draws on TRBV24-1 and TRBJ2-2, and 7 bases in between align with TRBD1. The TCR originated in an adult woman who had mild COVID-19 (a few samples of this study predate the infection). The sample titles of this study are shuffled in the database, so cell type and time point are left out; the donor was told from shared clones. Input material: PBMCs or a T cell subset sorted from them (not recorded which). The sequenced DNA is TGTGCCACCGGGACAGTACGGACCGGGGAGCTGTTTTTT. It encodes CATGTVRTGELFF.